This TCR beta chain was obtained from a study of CD8 T cells in Susac syndrome. Through negative isolation, CD4+ and CD8+ T cells were obtained, while TEMRA cells were enriched using FACS. The CDR3 runs to 14 residues. Trimming shortened V by 0 bases and J by 1 base, and 9 bases separated the two germline ends. From germline, CDR1 is GTSNPN and CDR2 SVGIG (reference sequence). RNA in amounts of roughly 0.45 to 1 ug was reverse transcribed with random hexamers. The authors amplified TCR beta CDR3 across 54 Vbeta and 13 Jbeta using immunoSEQ multiplex PCR. TCRdb fed the immunoSEQ multiplex PCR reads into MiXCR, producing one record per CDR3 protein. The sample records some 110,000 distinct CDR3 sequences, 85% to 95% being singletons.

This TCR derives from a human donor with multiple sclerosis. The chain carries TRBV30 and TRBJ1-2; D unresolved. The sample was CD4+ T cells from PBMCs. The CDR3 DNA follows: TGTGCCTGGAGTGTAGTAAAGCGTAACTATGGCTACACCTTC. Encoded protein: CAWSVVKRNYGYTF.